A single sample is the source of the 30 T cell receptor beta chains below, sequenced in a study of shared clonotypes between healthy human individuals. Profiling relied on immunoSEQ multiplex PCR, and the TCRdb table lists in-frame clones only, not all of them. The data show about 750,000 clones, 90% to 95% seen once. CD45RO-negative, CCR7-selected cells formed the naive CD8 fraction, which excluded terminally differentiated effector memory CD45RA+ cells. The sequenced material came from naive CD8+ T cells sorted from blood. The receptors come from a man under 40 in good health.

V is TRBV28 and J is TRBJ2-1; D unresolved. Germline CDR1 reads MDHEN; CDR2 reads SYDVKM. The length of the CDR3 is 13 residues. Trimming stripped 3 bases from V and 1 base from J, with 4 bases between. The CDR3 nucleotides are TGTGCCAGCAGTTTTTATTCCTACAATGAGCAGTTCTTC. It is translated as CASSFYSYNEQFF.

V is TRBV28 and J is TRBJ1-1; TRBD1 is a possible D gene (6 bases). V lost 5 bases and J lost 0, with 10 bases in between. The CDR3 runs to 14 residues. The V gene's germline CDR1 is MDHEN and CDR2 SYDVKM. The CDR3 region is CASSPTGMNTEAFF. The CDR3 nucleotides are TGTGCCAGCAGTCCGACAGGAATGAACACTGAAGCTTTCTTT. The entire variable domain, with the rest obtained from reference TRBV28 and TRBJ1-1, is as follows: DVKVTQSSRYLVKRTGEKVFLECVQDMDHENMFWYRQDPGLGLRLIYFSYDVKMKEKGDIPEGYSVSREKKERFSLILESASTNQTSMYLCASSPTGMNTEAFFGQGTRLTVV.

Details on this clone: The sample contains more than one DNA sequence encoding this CDR3. The chain joins TRBV19 to TRBJ2-7; D not certain. The CDR3 loop spans 13 amino acids. Germline CDR1 reads LNHDA; CDR2 reads SQIVND (reference sequence). The V end lost 5 bases, the J end lost 3 bases, and 11 bases lay between the germline ends. The CDR3 loop is CASSPGRSYEQYF. CDR3 DNA sequence: TGTGCCAGTAGTCCCGGAAGGAGCTACGAGCAGTACTTC.

This clone was found a few times. The chain combines TRBV28 with TRBJ2-7; 8 nucleotides agree with TRBD1. The CDR3 runs to 16 residues. Germline-derived CDR1 and CDR2 are MDHEN and SYDVKM. After removal of 6 bases from V and 0 bases from J, the junction contained 10 bases not matched to a gene. The DNA for the CDR3 is TGTGCCAGCAGCGGTACCGGGACAGGATACTCCTACGAGCAGTACTTC. Residues: CASSGTGTGYSYEQYF.

This chain uses TRBV4-3 with TRBJ2-3; D unresolved. Trimming removed 0 bases from V and 2 bases from J, with 9 bases in between. The CDR3 covers 15 residues. CDR1 and CDR2 from the germline V gene are LGHNA and YSLEER. The chain's CDR3 is CASSQDSQATDTQYF. The CDR3 DNA sequence: TGCGCCAGCAGCCAAGATTCCCAGGCCACAGATACGCAGTATTTT.

The genes are TRBV4-3 and TRBJ2-2; 9 bases align to TRBD2. CDR3 size: 18 residues. V dropped 2 bases and J dropped 6; count of bases not matched to a gene: 13. Germline V lookup: CDR1 LGHNA, CDR2 YSLEER. CDR3 coding DNA: TGCGCCAGCAGCCAACGACCCCTAGCGGGAATGGTAGCCGGGGAGCTGTTTTTT. This sequence encodes CASSQRPLAGMVAGELFF.

V and J are TRBV4-1 and TRBJ2-7; 10 positions agree with TRBD2. The germline V gene encodes CDR1 MGHRA and CDR2 YSYEKL. The J segment lost 5 bases and the V segment lost 1 base, leaving 8 bases of the junction unmatched. CDR3 size: 16 residues. The CDR3 spells CASSQGSSSGRNEQYF. In DNA, the CDR3 is TGCGCCAGCAGCCAAGGGTCCTCTAGCGGGAGAAACGAGCAGTACTTC.

This clone was found a few times. The gene calls are TRBV23-1 and TRBJ1-2, with 8 bases identical to TRBD1. TRBV23-1 falls under the ORF class, with uncertain function. The CDR3 runs to 14 residues. After removal of 4 bases from V and 2 bases from J, the junction contained 3 bases not matched to a gene. The CDR3 spells CASSPDRANYGYTF. The CDR3 DNA is TGCGCCAGCAGTCCGGACAGGGCGAACTATGGCTACACCTTC.

CDR3 sequence (DNA): TGTGCCAGCAGCGTAGCTGGGCAGGGGGGAAGTGGCTACACCTTC. Protein sequence: CASSVAGQGGSGYTF. The rearrangement uses TRBV9 and TRBJ1-2; 7 positions agree with TRBD1. Trimming at V came to 0 bases and at J to 7 bases, leaving 9 bases not matched to a gene. This CDR3 is 15 amino acids long. The germline CDR1 and CDR2 sequences are SGDLS and YYNGEE. Complete variable domain (other parts from reference TRBV9 and TRBJ1-2): DSGVTQTPKHLITATGQRVTLRCSPRSGDLSVYWYQQSLDQGLQFLIQYYNGEERAKGNILERFSAQQFPDLHSELNLSSLELGDSALYFCASSVAGQGGSGYTFGSGTRLTVV.

With regard to this clone: This may be a read error, as it is one base from a much larger clone. Other DNA sequences within the sample encode an identical CDR3. The chain is built from TRBV9 and TRBJ1-1; D remains unclear. Trimming took 0 bases from V and 1 from J, leaving 4 bases between them. Per germline, CDR1 SGDLS and CDR2 YYNGEE. This CDR3 contains 13 residues. The CDR3 sequence is CASSVGRNTEAFF. For the CDR3, the DNA is TGTGCCAGCAGCGTAGGCAGGAACACTGAAGCTTTCTTT.

In regard to this clone: The same CDR3 is also encoded by other DNA sequences in this sample. The chain uses TRBV27 and TRBJ2-7; 7 bases agree with TRBD2. CDR3 length: 15 residues. The J segment lost 2 bases and the V segment lost 0 bases, leaving 4 bases of the junction unmatched. Germline CDR1 reads MNHEY; CDR2 reads SMNVEV (reference sequence). CDR3 loop: CASSLSVAGAYEQYF. The CDR3 DNA sequence: TGTGCCAGCAGTTTATCGGTAGCGGGCGCCTACGAGCAGTACTTC.

The chain links TRBV11-2 to TRBJ1-4; D not resolved. This CDR3 spans 15 amino acids. V lost 1 base to trimming and J lost 0 bases, with 6 bases between them. The V gene's germline CDR1 is SGHAT and CDR2 FQNNGV. The CDR3, as DNA: TGTGCCAGCAGCTTAGGCGGGGCAACTAATGAAAAACTGTTTTTT. Protein sequence: CASSLGGATNEKLFF. Full variable domain (missing parts from reference TRBV11-2 and TRBJ1-4): EAGVAQSPRYKIIEKRQSVAFWCNPISGHATLYWYQQILGQGPKLLIQFQNNGVVDDSQLPKDRFSAERLKGVDSTLKIQPAKLEDSAVYLCASSLGGATNEKLFFGSGTQLSVL.

V and J are TRBV7-9 and TRBJ1-2; D unresolved. The CDR3 is made up of 12 amino acids. The V end lost 5 bases, the J end lost 6 bases, and 10 bases lay between the germline ends. Germline V gene sequence: CDR1 SEHNR, CDR2 FQNEAQ (reference sequence). CDR3: CASSPTFDGYTF. The CDR3 DNA follows: TGTGCCAGCAGCCCAACATTCGATGGCTACACCTTC.

The V and J genes are TRBV7-8 and TRBJ2-7, with D unresolved. The CDR3 length is 15 residues. The V end was cut by 5 bases, the J end by 3 bases, with 17 bases between. The germline V gene has CDR1 SGHVS and CDR2 FQNEAQ. The CDR3 bases are TGTGCCAGCAGCCCTGCTCTGGGAAGTCTCTACGAGCAGTACTTC. It encodes CASSPALGSLYEQYF.

The count of this clone is one. This rearrangement joins TRBV19 to TRBJ1-1; D is undetermined. The CDR3 has 15 residues. Germline loops: CDR1 LNHDA, CDR2 SQIVND (reference sequence). V dropped 3 bases and J dropped 1 base, with 12 bases sitting between them. The CDR3 DNA reads as TGTGCCAGTAGTATGTGGCTGGACGAGAACACTGAAGCTTTCTTT. Amino acid sequence: CASSMWLDENTEAFF.

This rearrangement joins TRBV5-5 to TRBJ2-7, with TRBD2 matching 11 bases. The V gene end was trimmed by 0 bases and the J gene end by 1 base; junction bases not matched to a gene: 6. The length of the CDR3 is 17 residues. Per the germline V gene, CDR1 is SGHKS and CDR2 is YYEKEE (reference sequence). The CDR3 loop is CASSLGVTSGRSYEQYF. The CDR3 nucleotides read TGTGCCAGCAGCTTGGGGGTCACTAGCGGGAGATCCTACGAGCAGTACTTC.

The rearrangement uses TRBV12-5 and TRBJ2-5; 8 bases are shared with TRBD2. V trimming: 0 bases; J trimming: 3 bases; junction bases outside the gene matches: 3. The germline gives CDR1 LGHNT, CDR2 FRNRAP. The CDR3 runs to 15 residues. DNA for the CDR3: TGTGCTAGTGGTTTGGTACTTAGCGGGAAAGAGACCCAGTACTTC. It specifies CASGLVLSGKETQYF.

This chain links TRBV7-9 with TRBJ2-3, with D hard to call. CDR3 length: 16 residues. V gave up 6 bases and J gave up 5 bases, with 21 bases separating them. Germline values: CDR1 SEHNR, CDR2 FQNEAQ (reference sequence). As DNA, the CDR3 is TGTGCCAGCAGGGCCAGACAACCCGTAACAGAAGATACGCAGTATTTT. This sequence encodes CASRARQPVTEDTQYF.

This clone was counted once. V gene TRBV4-3 combines with J gene TRBJ2-2; maybe TRBD2 (6 bases). CDR1 and CDR2 (germline): LGHNA, YSLEER. The ends were cut back, 1 base at V and 2 bases at J, with 14 bases in the middle. The CDR3 has 17 residues. The CDR3 nucleotides are TGCGCCAGCAGCCAAGGGGTAGCGCGGGGAAACACCGGGGAGCTGTTTTTT. Its translation: CASSQGVARGNTGELFF.

This clone was counted once. The CDR3 nucleotides read TGCGCCAGCAGTGAGTACCCTCCCGGGCTAACCTACAATGAGCAGTTCTTC. This codes for CASSEYPPGLTYNEQFF. The chain carries TRBV10-1 and TRBJ2-1; D unclear. V dropped 1 base and J dropped 2 bases, with 15 bases sitting between them. The length of the CDR3 is 17 residues. Germline V gives CDR1 WNHNN, CDR2 SYGVQD (reference sequence).

V is TRBV11-3 and J is TRBJ2-7; D is undetermined. With 5 bases removed from V and 3 bases from J, the gap between germline ends came to 11 bases. This CDR3 contains 13 residues. Germline V lookup: CDR1 SGHNT, CDR2 YENEEA. Here the CDR3 reads CASSPDSGYEQYF. The CDR3 DNA reads TGTGCCAGCAGCCCCGACTCTGGCTACGAGCAGTACTTC.

The rearrangement uses TRBV7-9 and TRBJ2-2, with 8 bases lining up with TRBD1. Unmatched junction bases numbered 0, after V lost 1 base and J lost 5 bases. The CDR3 is 14 residues long. CDR1 is SEHNR and CDR2 is FQNEAQ in the germline V gene (reference sequence). The CDR3 DNA sequence: TGTGCCAGCAGCTTAGGACAGGGGACCGGGGAGCTGTTTTTT. Protein sequence: CASSLGQGTGELFF.

The chain is built from TRBV19 and TRBJ1-5; D is perhaps TRBD1 (6 bases). The CDR3 contains 16 residues. CDR1 and CDR2 from the germline V gene are LNHDA and SQIVND (reference sequence). The germline V and J ends were trimmed by 1 base and 5 bases, with 15 bases remaining between them. CDR3 nucleotide sequence: TGTGCCAGTAGTATAGTTTCCAGGAGGGGGGATCAGCCCCAGCATTTT. The encoded protein is CASSIVSRRGDQPQHF.

This clone was seen a single time. The chain uses TRBV6-6 and TRBJ2-7; D gene uncertain. The CDR3 is made up of 16 amino acids. Per the germline V gene, CDR1 is MNHNY and CDR2 is SVGAGI (reference sequence). The V end was cut by 0 bases, the J end by 2 bases, with 14 bases between. CDR3 nucleotides: TGTGCCAGCAGTTACTCTGGGCAGGTTGGGCCCTACGAGCAGTACTTC. It specifies CASSYSGQVGPYEQYF.

V and J are TRBV5-1 and TRBJ2-1; TRBD2 matches 12 bases. The CDR3 contains 17 residues. Per germline, CDR1 SGHRS and CDR2 YFSETQ. With V trimmed by 0 bases and J by 9 bases, 10 bases remained unmatched. The CDR3 DNA follows: TGCGCCAGCAGCTTGGGGTTTGGACTAGCGGGATCGGCTGAGCAGTTCTTC. Translating gives CASSLGFGLAGSAEQFF.

This chain connects TRBV11-2 to TRBJ2-1, with TRBD2 identical over 10 bases. The J segment lost 6 bases and the V segment lost 5 bases, leaving 10 bases of the junction unmatched. The germline gives CDR1 SGHAT, CDR2 FQNNGV. The CDR3 covers 16 residues. CDR3: CASSTLAGYIPNEQFF. The CDR3 DNA is TGTGCCAGCAGCACACTAGCGGGATATATCCCCAATGAGCAGTTCTTC. The full variable domain, completed using reference TRBV11-2 and TRBJ2-1, is EAGVAQSPRYKIIEKRQSVAFWCNPISGHATLYWYQQILGQGPKLLIQFQNNGVVDDSQLPKDRFSAERLKGVDSTLKIQPAKLEDSAVYLCASSTLAGYIPNEQFFGPGTRLTVL.

This chain joins TRBV27 and TRBJ1-5; tentatively, D is TRBD1 (5 bases). V lost 2 bases and J lost 5, with 13 bases in between. CDR3 length: 15 residues. Germline loops: CDR1 MNHEY, CDR2 SMNVEV (reference sequence). The CDR3 bases are TGTGCCAGCAGTTTAGCCCCAGGGATCGATCAGCCCCAGCATTTT. Amino acid sequence: CASSLAPGIDQPQHF.

The sample holds a few counts of this clone. This CDR3 is also generated by other DNA sequences in the sample. The chain's CDR3 is CSVETGQGYEQYF. For the CDR3, the DNA is TGCAGCGTTGAAACGGGACAGGGCTACGAGCAGTACTTC. This chain connects TRBV29-1 to TRBJ2-7, with 9 bases matching TRBD1. From germline, CDR1 is SQVTM and CDR2 ANQGSEA. Trimming removed 2 bases from V and 3 bases from J; junction bases left unmatched: 2. This CDR3 comprises 13 residues.

This chain joins TRBV28 and TRBJ2-1; D is possibly TRBD1 or TRBD2 (6 bases each). V lost 7 bases and J lost 5, with 24 bases in between. The CDR3 covers 17 residues. Germline CDR1 MDHEN, CDR2 SYDVKM. CDR3 in DNA: TGTGCCAGCACTTCGGGGGCGGGGACGCGCCACGACAATGAGCAGTTCTTC. This sequence encodes CASTSGAGTRHDNEQFF.

This sequence joins TRBV6-5 and TRBJ2-1, with a tentative D call TRBD2 (6 bases). V dropped 6 bases and J dropped 3 bases, with 9 bases sitting between them. Germline V gene lookup returns CDR1 MNHEY and CDR2 SVGAGI. The CDR3 length is 13 residues. The DNA for the CDR3 is TGTGCCAGCAGCTTTAGCGGCTACAATGAGCAGTTCTTC. Translated, it gives CASSFSGYNEQFF.